The clone carrying this TCR beta chain was counted at least ten times. Noted time point: newly diagnosed GD, antithyroid drugs for less than 3 months. RNA extracted from PBMCs served as the sequencing template. According to the study, TCR beta libraries were built with iRepertoire HTBI primers and CDR3-region Arm-PCR. Via MiXCR, TCRdb re-called the multiplex PCR reads, giving one row per CDR3 protein. Of approximately 350,000 distinct CDR3 sequences detected, over 15% appear once; the ten largest clones hold roughly 30%. The CDR3 loop spans 13 amino acids. V shed 8 bases and J 9 bases; nucleotides not matched to a gene: 7. The data stem from a study of regulatory T cells in long-lasting Graves disease. These data are also associated with another study on T cells in Graves' hyperthyroidism and ophthalmopathy. This second study says: Hyperthyroidism in the patients, aged 18 to 65, was newly diagnosed and under 2 months in duration. Researchers ran a first-round RT-PCR on the TCR CDR3 using the HTBI primer set.

This rearrangement joins TRBV12-3 or TRBV12-4 to TRBJ2-7, with 13 bases fitting TRBD2. The receptor comes from a man between 35 and 55 years old with Graves disease. Here the sequenced sample was peripheral blood mononuclear cells (PBMCs), taken at new diagnosis, from a patient treated with antithyroid drugs. In DNA, the CDR3 is TGTGCCAGCGGGCGACTAGCGGGGGGACCGCAGTACTTC. Translating gives CASGRLAGGPQYF.